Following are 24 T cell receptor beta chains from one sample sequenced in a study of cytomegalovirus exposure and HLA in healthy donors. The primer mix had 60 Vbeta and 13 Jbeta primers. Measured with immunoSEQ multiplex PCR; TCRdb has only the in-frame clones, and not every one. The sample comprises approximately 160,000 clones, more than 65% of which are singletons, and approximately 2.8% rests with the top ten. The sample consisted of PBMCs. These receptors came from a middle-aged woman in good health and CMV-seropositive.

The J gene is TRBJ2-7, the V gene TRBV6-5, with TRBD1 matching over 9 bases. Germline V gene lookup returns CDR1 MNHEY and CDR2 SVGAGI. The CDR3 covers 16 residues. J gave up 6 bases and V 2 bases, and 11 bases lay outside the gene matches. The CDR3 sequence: CASSYTGQGFLREQYF. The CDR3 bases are TGTGCCAGCAGTTACACTGGACAGGGGTTTTTGCGCGAGCAGTACTTC.

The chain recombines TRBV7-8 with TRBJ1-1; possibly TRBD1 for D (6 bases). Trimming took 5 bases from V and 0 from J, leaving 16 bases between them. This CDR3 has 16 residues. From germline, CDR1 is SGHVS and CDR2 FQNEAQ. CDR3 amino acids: CASSLSGAPMNTEAFF. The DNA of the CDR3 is TGTGCCAGCAGCCTGTCAGGGGCTCCCATGAACACTGAAGCTTTCTTT.

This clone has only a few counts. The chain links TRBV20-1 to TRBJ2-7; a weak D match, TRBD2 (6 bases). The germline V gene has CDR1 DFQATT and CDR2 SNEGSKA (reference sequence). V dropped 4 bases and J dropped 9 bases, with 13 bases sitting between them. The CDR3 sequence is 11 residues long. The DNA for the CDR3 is TGCAGTGCTACCCCTCAGACTAGGCAGTACTTC. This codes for CSATPQTRQYF.

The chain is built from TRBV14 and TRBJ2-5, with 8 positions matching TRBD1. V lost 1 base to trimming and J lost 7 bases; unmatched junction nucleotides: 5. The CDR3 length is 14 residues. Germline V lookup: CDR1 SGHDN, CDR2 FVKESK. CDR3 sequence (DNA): TGTGCCAGCAGCCAAGCAGGGGGCGTTGGGACCCAGTACTTC. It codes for CASSQAGGVGTQYF. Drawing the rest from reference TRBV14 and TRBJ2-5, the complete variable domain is EAGVTQFPSHSVIEKGQTVTLRCDPISGHDNLYWYRRVMGKEIKFLLHFVKESKQDESGMPNNRFLAERTGGTYSTLKVQPAELEDSGVYFCASSQAGGVGTQYFGPGTRLLVL.

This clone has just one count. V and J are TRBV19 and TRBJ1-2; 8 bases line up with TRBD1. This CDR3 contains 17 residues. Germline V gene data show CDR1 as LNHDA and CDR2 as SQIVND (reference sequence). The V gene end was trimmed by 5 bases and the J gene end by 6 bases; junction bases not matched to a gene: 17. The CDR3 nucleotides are TGTGCCAGTAGTCCAATAACTTCAGGGGGCGTTGTGAATGGCTACACCTTC. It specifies CASSPITSGGVVNGYTF.

The CDR3 loop reads CASSVRRAGNTDTQYF. For the CDR3, the DNA is TGTGCCAGCAGTGTTAGGAGGGCGGGGAACACAGATACGCAGTATTTT. V usage is TRBV25-1 and J usage is TRBJ2-3, with D possibly TRBD2 on 6 matching bases. Per the germline V gene, CDR1 is MGHDK and CDR2 is SYGVNS. The CDR3 is 16 residues long. The V end was cut by 4 bases, the J end by 2 bases, with 16 bases between.

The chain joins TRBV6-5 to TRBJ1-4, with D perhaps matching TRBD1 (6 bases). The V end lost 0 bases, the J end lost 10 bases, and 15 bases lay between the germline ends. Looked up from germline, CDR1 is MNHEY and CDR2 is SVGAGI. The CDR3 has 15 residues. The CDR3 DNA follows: TGTGCCAGCAGTTACTCGGGAACAGGGTTGGGAAAACTGTTTTTT. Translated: CASSYSGTGLGKLFF.

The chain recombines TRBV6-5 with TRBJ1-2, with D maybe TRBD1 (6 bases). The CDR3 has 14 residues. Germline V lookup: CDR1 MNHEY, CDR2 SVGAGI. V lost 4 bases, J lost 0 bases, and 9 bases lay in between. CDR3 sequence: CASSSGQTNYGYTF. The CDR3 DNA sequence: TGTGCCAGCAGTTCAGGACAGACTAACTATGGCTACACCTTC.

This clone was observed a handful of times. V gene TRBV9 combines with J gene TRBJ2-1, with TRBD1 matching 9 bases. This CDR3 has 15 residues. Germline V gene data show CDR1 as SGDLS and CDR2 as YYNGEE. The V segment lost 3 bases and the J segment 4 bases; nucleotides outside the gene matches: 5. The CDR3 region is CASSERGTGYNEQFF. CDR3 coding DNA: TGTGCCAGCAGCGAGCGCGGGACAGGGTACAATGAGCAGTTCTTC.

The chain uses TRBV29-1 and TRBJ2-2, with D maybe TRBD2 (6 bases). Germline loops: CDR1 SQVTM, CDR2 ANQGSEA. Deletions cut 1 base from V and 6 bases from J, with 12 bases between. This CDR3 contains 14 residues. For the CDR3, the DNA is TGCAGCGTTGAAGGGGCACGCGGGGCCGGGGAGCTGTTTTTT. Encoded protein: CSVEGARGAGELFF.

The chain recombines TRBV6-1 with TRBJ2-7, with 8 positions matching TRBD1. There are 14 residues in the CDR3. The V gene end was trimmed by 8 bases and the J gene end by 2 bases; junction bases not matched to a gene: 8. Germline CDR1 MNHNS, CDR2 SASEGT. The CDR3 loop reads CASCVGTGPYEQYF. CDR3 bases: TGTGCCAGCTGCGTCGGGACAGGACCCTACGAGCAGTACTTC.

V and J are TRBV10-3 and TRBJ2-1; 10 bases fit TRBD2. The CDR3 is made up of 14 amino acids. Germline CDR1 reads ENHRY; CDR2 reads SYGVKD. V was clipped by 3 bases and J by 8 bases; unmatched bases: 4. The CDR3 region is CAISDERGGYEQFF. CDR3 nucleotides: TGTGCCATCAGTGATGAGCGGGGGGGCTATGAGCAGTTCTTC.

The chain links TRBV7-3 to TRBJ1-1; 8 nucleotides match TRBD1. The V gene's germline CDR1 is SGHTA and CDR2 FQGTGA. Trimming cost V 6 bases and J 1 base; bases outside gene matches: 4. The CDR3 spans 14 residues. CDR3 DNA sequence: TGTGCCAGCAGAACCGGACAGGGGAACACTGAAGCTTTCTTT. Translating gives CASRTGQGNTEAFF.

The CDR3 DNA reads as TGCAGCGTGTACCGGGACAGGGGGTTGACAGATACGCAGTATTTT. Encoded protein: CSVYRDRGLTDTQYF. V is TRBV29-1 and J is TRBJ2-3, with 11 bases matching TRBD1. The germline V gene encodes CDR1 SQVTM and CDR2 ANQGSEA. Trimming at V came to 6 bases and at J to 3 bases, leaving 8 bases not matched to a gene. CDR3 length: 15 amino acids.

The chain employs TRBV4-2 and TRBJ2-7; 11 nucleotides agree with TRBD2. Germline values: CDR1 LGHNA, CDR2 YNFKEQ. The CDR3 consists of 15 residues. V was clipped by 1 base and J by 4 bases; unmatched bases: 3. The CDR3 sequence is CASSQGSGRAYEQYF. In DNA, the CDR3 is TGTGCCAGCAGCCAAGGTAGCGGGAGGGCGTACGAGCAGTACTTC.

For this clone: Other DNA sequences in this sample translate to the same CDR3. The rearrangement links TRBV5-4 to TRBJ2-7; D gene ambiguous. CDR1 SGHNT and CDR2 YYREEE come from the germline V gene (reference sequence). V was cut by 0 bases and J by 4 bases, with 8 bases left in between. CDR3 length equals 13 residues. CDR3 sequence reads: CASSLGTGYEQYF. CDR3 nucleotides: TGTGCCAGCAGCTTGGGCACGGGTTACGAGCAGTACTTC.

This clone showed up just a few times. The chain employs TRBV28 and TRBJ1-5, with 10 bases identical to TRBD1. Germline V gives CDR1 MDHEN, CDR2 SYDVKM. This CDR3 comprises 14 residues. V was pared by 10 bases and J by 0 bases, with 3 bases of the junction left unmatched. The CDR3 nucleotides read TGTGCCACGACAGGGGGCGTTAGCAATCAGCCCCAGCATTTT. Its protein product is CATTGGVSNQPQHF.

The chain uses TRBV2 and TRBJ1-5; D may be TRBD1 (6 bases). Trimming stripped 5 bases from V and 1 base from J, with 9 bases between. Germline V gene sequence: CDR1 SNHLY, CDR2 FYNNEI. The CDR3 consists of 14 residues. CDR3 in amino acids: CASSYDRSNQPQHF. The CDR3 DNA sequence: TGTGCCAGCAGTTACGACAGGAGCAATCAGCCCCAGCATTTT.

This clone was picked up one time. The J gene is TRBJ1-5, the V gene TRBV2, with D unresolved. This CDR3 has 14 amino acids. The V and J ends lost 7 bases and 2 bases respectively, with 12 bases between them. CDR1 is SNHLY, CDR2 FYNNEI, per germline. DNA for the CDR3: TGTGCCAGCACCGGCCAGGCAGGCAATCAGCCCCAGCATTTT. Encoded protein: CASTGQAGNQPQHF.

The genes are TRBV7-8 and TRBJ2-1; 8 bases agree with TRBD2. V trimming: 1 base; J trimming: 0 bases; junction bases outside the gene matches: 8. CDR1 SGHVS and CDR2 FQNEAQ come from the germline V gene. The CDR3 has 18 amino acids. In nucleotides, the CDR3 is TGTGCCAGCAGCTTAGTGCCTAGCGGGCCTAGCTCCTACAATGAGCAGTTCTTC. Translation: CASSLVPSGPSSYNEQFF.

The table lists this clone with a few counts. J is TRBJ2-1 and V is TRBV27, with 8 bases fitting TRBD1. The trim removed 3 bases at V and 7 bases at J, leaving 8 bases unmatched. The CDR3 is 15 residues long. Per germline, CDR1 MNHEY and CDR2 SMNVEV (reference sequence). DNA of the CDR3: TGTGCCAGCAGTTTGGGACAGGCGCTGCGAAATGAGCAGTTCTTC. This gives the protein CASSLGQALRNEQFF.

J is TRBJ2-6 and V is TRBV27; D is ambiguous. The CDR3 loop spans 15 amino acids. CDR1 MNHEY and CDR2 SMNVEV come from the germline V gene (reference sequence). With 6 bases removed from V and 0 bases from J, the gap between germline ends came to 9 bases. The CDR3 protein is CASSRGASGANVLTF. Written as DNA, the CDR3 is TGTGCCAGCAGCCGAGGCGCCTCTGGGGCCAACGTCCTGACTTTC.

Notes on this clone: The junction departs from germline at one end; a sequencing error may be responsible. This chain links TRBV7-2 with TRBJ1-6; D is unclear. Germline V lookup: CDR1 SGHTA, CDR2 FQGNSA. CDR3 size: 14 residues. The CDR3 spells CASSLGGSGSPLNF. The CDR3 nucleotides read TGTGCCAGCAGCTTAGGAGGGTCCGGTTCACCCCTCAACTTT.

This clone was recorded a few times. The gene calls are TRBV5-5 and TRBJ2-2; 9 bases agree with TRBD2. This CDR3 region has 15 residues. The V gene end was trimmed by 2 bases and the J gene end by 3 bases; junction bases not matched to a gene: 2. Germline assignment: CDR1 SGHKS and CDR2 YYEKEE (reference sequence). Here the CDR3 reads CASSLAGGHTGELFF. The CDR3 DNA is TGTGCCAGCAGCTTAGCGGGGGGACACACCGGGGAGCTGTTTTTT.